This entry lists 15 T cell receptor beta chains sequenced from one sample in a study of blood T cell dynamics during melanoma immunotherapy. The time point denotes: pre-treatment baseline. Some clones are missing from TCRdb's copy, which holds only in-frame ones; the method was immunoSEQ multiplex PCR. The sample includes about 4,800 clones, more than 75% of them seen just once. The sequences come from blood, collected from a patient treated with checkpoint blockade. These TCRs come from a human donor with melanoma.

The CDR3 here is CASSYSLAGANVLTF. DNA for the CDR3: TGTGCCAGCAGTTACTCACTCGCTGGGGCCAACGTCCTGACTTTC. V gene TRBV7-9 combines with J gene TRBJ2-6; D call uncertain. The V end lost 6 bases, the J end lost 2 bases, and 11 bases lay between the germline ends. CDR3 length: 15 residues. The germline V gene has CDR1 SEHNR and CDR2 FQNEAQ (reference sequence).

The gene calls are TRBV15 and TRBJ2-1; the D gene is possibly TRBD2 (5 bases). Trimming pared 9 bases from V and 4 bases from J, leaving 7 bases between. There are 11 residues in the CDR3. Germline assignment: CDR1 LNHNV and CDR2 YYDKDF (reference sequence). CDR3 in DNA: TGTGCCACTAGGGAGTACAATGAGCAGTTCTTC. It translates to CATREYNEQFF.

This clone was detected a few times. The chain couples TRBV4-2 to TRBJ2-7; D not resolved. Trimming took 3 bases from V and 2 from J, leaving 2 bases between them. This CDR3 region has 11 residues. The germline CDR1 and CDR2 sequences are LGHNA and YNFKEQ. The CDR3 bases are TGTGCCAGCAGCCAGCCCTACGAGCAGTACTTC. This gives the protein CASSQPYEQYF.

The CDR3 region is CASTTPGNSGNTIYF. CDR3 nucleotides: TGTGCCAGCACCACCCCGGGGAACTCTGGAAACACCATATATTTT. The rearrangement links TRBV25-1 to TRBJ1-3; D gene uncertain. V lost 7 bases, J lost 0 bases, and 13 bases lay in between. CDR3 length equals 15 residues. CDR1 and CDR2 (germline): MGHDK, SYGVNS.

This rearrangement joins TRBV5-4 to TRBJ1-1; possibly TRBD1 for D (5 bases). The CDR3 covers 13 residues. Germline CDR1 and CDR2: SGHNT and YYREEE (reference sequence). Trimming removed 1 base from V and 4 bases from J, with 8 bases in between. The CDR3 DNA sequence: TGTGCCAGCAGCTTGCGCGGGGGCACTGAAGCTTTCTTT. Protein: CASSLRGGTEAFF.

The J gene is TRBJ1-2, the V gene TRBV6-9; 7 nucleotides match TRBD1. The V gene end was trimmed by 3 bases and the J gene end by 7 bases; junction bases not matched to a gene: 5. The CDR3 runs to 13 residues. Germline V gene lookup returns CDR1 MNHGY and CDR2 SVAAGI. CDR3 protein: CASSYPHRGGYTF. The CDR3 region has the DNA TGTGCCAGCAGTTACCCCCACAGGGGTGGCTACACCTTC.

The chain has TRBV4-2 and TRBJ2-3; no reliable D call. CDR3 length equals 14 residues. V was pared by 8 bases and J by 5 bases, with 17 bases between. The germline gives CDR1 LGHNA, CDR2 YNFKEQ. CDR3 region: CASGPAFRLDTQYF. The CDR3, as DNA: TGTGCCAGCGGTCCCGCGTTTCGGCTAGATACGCAGTATTTT.

Only one count was recorded for this clone. V usage is TRBV7-2 and J usage is TRBJ1-2; 7 nucleotides agree with TRBD1. The junction had 6 bases not matched to a gene; V was cut back by 0 bases and J by 5 bases. The CDR3 totals 15 residues. Looked up from germline, CDR1 is SGHTA and CDR2 is FQGNSA. CDR3 region: CASSLAAGGGYGYTF. The CDR3 DNA sequence: TGTGCCAGCAGCTTAGCGGCAGGGGGAGGATATGGCTACACCTTC.

The J gene is TRBJ2-3, the V gene TRBV20-1; D is ambiguous. CDR1 is DFQATT, CDR2 SNEGSKA, per germline (reference sequence). Trimming removed 8 bases from V and 0 bases from J, with 6 bases in between. CDR3 length: 11 residues. CDR3 sequence: CSWGSTDTQYF. The CDR3 DNA follows: TGCAGTTGGGGTAGCACAGATACGCAGTATTTT.

The V and J genes are TRBV27 and TRBJ1-1; tentative D call: TRBD1 (6 bases). Trimming pared 5 bases from V and 3 bases from J, leaving 13 bases between. This CDR3 region has 14 residues. Germline CDR1 MNHEY, CDR2 SMNVEV (reference sequence). The DNA of the CDR3 is TGTGCCAGCAGTCCACGGACAGTCCACACTGAAGCTTTCTTT. It is translated as CASSPRTVHTEAFF.

The chain joins TRBV6-5 to TRBJ2-7; D perhaps matches TRBD2 (5 bases). Germline CDR1 and CDR2: MNHEY and SVGAGI. With 5 bases removed from V and 3 bases from J, the gap between germline ends came to 14 bases. This CDR3 has 14 residues. DNA for the CDR3: TGTGCCAGCAGTCCCCTGGGAGAGAACTACGAGCAGTACTTC. This codes for CASSPLGENYEQYF.

V gene TRBV7-9 combines with J gene TRBJ1-2; 7 nucleotides match TRBD1. CDR1 and CDR2 (germline): SEHNR, FQNEAQ (reference sequence). CDR3 length: 13 amino acids. V gave up 5 bases and J gave up 7 bases; unmatched junction bases: 7. CDR3 loop: CASSTDRDPGYTF. The CDR3 DNA reads TGTGCCAGCAGCACCGACAGGGATCCTGGCTACACCTTC.

V usage is TRBV6-5 and J usage is TRBJ1-1; possible D gene TRBD1, 5 bases. The germline V gene has CDR1 MNHEY and CDR2 SVGAGI. The CDR3 runs 16 residues. V was trimmed by 2 bases and J by 6 bases, leaving 19 bases between them. The CDR3 region has the DNA TGTGCCAGCAGTTACAGAGGGGTTCGGGGGTGGGCTGAAGCTTTCTTT. Translated, it gives CASSYRGVRGWAEAFF.

V is TRBV5-5 and J is TRBJ2-1; D is unclear. The CDR3 is 15 amino acids. Per the germline V gene, CDR1 is SGHKS and CDR2 is YYEKEE (reference sequence). The V end was cut by 0 bases, the J end by 3 bases, with 10 bases between. CDR3 in amino acids: CASSLGPQVYNEQFF. CDR3 bases: TGTGCCAGCAGCTTGGGACCCCAGGTCTACAATGAGCAGTTCTTC.

The genes are TRBV19 and TRBJ2-3; D is undetermined. The CDR3 length is 13 residues. From germline, CDR1 is LNHDA and CDR2 SQIVND (reference sequence). Trimming stripped 6 bases from V and 5 bases from J, with 12 bases between. The CDR3 region has the DNA TGTGCCAGTAGATCTTCGGACGTAGATACGCAGTATTTT. The encoded protein is CASRSSDVDTQYF.